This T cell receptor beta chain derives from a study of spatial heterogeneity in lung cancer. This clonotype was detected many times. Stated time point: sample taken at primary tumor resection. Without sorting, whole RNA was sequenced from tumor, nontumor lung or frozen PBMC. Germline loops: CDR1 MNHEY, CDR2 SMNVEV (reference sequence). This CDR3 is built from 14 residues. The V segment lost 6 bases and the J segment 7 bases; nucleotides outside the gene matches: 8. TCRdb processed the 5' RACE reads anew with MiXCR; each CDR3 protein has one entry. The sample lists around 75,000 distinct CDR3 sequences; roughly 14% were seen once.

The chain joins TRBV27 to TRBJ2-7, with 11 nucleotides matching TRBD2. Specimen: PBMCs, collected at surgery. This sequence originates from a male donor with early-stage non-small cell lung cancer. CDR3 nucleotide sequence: TGTGCCAGCAGGCAACTAGCGGGAGCGGGAGAGCAGTACTTC. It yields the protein CASRQLAGAGEQYF.